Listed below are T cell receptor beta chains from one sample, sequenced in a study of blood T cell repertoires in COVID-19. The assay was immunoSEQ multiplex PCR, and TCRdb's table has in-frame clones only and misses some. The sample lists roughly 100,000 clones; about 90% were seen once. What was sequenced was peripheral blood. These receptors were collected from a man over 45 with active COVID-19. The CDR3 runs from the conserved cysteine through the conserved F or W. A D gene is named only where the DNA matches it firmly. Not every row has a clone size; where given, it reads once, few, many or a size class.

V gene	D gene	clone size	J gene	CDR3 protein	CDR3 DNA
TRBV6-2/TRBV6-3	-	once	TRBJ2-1	CASSYVSDEQFF	TGTGCCAGCAGTTACGTTTCCGATGAGCAGTTCTTC
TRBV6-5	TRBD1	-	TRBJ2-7	CASRRTGDSYEQYF	TGTGCCAGCAGGCGGACAGGGGACTCCTACGAGCAGTACTTC
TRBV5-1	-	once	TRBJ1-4	CASSLAIGQGEKLFF	TGCGCCAGCAGCTTGGCGATAGGGCAGGGTGAAAAACTGTTTTTT
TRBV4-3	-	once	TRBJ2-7	CASSQNRVSYEQYF	TGCGCCAGCAGCCAAAACAGGGTCAGCTACGAGCAGTACTTC
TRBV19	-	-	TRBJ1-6	CASSIGEYNSPLHF	TGTGCCAGTAGTATCGGGGAATATAATTCACCCCTCCACTTT
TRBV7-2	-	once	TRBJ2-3	CASSLGWGGVGRDTQYF	TGTGCCAGCAGCTTAGGGTGGGGGGGCGTCGGAAGAGATACGCAGTATTTT
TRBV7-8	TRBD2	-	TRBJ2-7	CASSLIIPAAGAYEQYF	TGTGCCAGCAGCCTTATAATTCCCGCGGCGGGGGCCTACGAGCAGTACTTC
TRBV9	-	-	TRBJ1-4	CASSIGTHTNEKLFF	TGTGCCAGCAGCATAGGGACACATACTAATGAAAAACTGTTTTTT
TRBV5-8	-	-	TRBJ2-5	CASSLGDRSGSQETQYF	TGTGCCAGCAGCTTGGGGGATCGATCAGGGTCTCAAGAAACCCAGTACTTC
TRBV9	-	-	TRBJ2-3	CASSFTPQGGSDTQYF	TGTGCCAGCAGCTTTACCCCCCAGGGCGGATCAGATACGCAGTATTTT
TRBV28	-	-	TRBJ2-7	CASSSPREFYEQYF	TGTGCCAGCAGTTCTCCTAGAGAATTCTACGAGCAGTACTTC
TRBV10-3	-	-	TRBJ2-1	CAISAGGRNPNNYYEQFF	TGTGCCATCAGTGCCGGTGGCAGGAACCCCAACAATTATTACGAGCAGTTCTTC
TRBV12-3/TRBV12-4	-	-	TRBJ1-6	CASSFGYNSPLHF	TGTGCCAGCAGTTTCGGGTATAATTCACCCCTCCACTTT
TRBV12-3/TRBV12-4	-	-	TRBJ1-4	CASSLENRWKLFF	TGTGCCAGCAGTTTAGAAAACAGATGGAAACTGTTTTTT
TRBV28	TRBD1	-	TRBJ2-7	CASSLPGQGFGYEQYF	TGTGCCAGCAGTTTACCGGGACAGGGTTTTGGGTACGAGCAGTACTTC
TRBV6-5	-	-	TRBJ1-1	CASSPRELSEAFF	TGTGCCAGCAGTCCGAGGGAGCTAAGTGAAGCTTTCTTT
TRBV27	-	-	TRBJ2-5	CASSFSQGITQYF	TGTGCCAGCAGTTTCAGCCAGGGGATTACCCAGTACTTC
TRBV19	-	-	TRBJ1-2	CASSSDILYYGYTF	TGTGCCAGTAGCTCTGACATTCTTTACTATGGCTACACCTTC
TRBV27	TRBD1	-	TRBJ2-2	CASSASRTGYAGELFF	TGTGCCAGCAGTGCCTCGAGGACAGGGTACGCCGGGGAGCTGTTTTTT
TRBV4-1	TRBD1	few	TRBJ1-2	CASSQPRDRGYGYTF	TGCGCCAGCAGCCAACCCCGGGACAGAGGCTATGGCTACACCTTC
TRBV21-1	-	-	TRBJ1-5	CASSITGSNQPQHF	TGTGCCAGCAGCATAACGGGTAGCAATCAGCCCCAGCATTTT
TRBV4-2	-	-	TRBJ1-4	CASSHGLEATNEKLFF	TGTGCCAGCAGCCACGGTTTAGAGGCAACTAATGAAAAACTGTTTTTT
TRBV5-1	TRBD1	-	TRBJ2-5	CASSLEGATNQETQYF	TGCGCCAGCAGCTTGGAGGGGGCGACGAACCAAGAGACCCAGTACTTC
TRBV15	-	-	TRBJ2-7	CATSRVLAAYEQYF	TGTGCCACCAGCAGAGTGCTAGCCGCCTACGAGCAGTACTTC
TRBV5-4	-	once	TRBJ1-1	CASSLERRAAFF	TGTGCCAGCAGCTTGGAACGCAGGGCGGCTTTCTTT
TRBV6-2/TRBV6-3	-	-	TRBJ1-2	CASSYYGGMGYTF	TGTGCCAGCAGTTACTATGGCGGGATGGGCTACACCTTC
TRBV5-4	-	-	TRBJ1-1	CASTSWGSGTFANTEAFF	TGTGCCAGCACCTCTTGGGGCTCAGGGACATTCGCGAACACTGAAGCTTTCTTT
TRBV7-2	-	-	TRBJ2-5	CASSSRVLIGETQYF	TGTGCCAGCAGCTCCCGGGTCTTAATTGGGGAGACCCAGTACTTC
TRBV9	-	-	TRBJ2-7	CASSVGGTSSGEQYF	TGTGCCAGCAGCGTAGGAGGAACTTCTTCGGGCGAGCAGTACTTC
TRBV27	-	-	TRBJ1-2	CASSPPGQNGYTF	TGTGCCAGCAGTCCCCCCGGACAGAATGGCTACACCTTC
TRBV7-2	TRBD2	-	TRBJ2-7	CASSFGTSGGATYEQYF	TGTGCCAGCAGCTTCGGGACTAGCGGGGGAGCAACCTACGAGCAGTACTTC
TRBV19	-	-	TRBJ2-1	CASSILGGRQFF	TGTGCCAGTAGTATCCTCGGGGGGCGGCAGTTCTTC
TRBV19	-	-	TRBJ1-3	CASSATTDGNTIYF	TGTGCCAGTAGTGCAACGACAGACGGAAACACCATATATTTT